The clone carrying this T cell receptor (beta chain) has a count of ten or more. Its antigen is undetermined. The germline V gene encodes CDR1 SGHRS and CDR2 YFSETQ. V was clipped by 3 bases and J by 6 bases, with 21 bases between them. This CDR3 comprises 16 residues. A universal primer site and UMIs were added as TCR cDNA was made by 5'RACE template switching. TCRdb re-called the 5' RACE reads through MiXCR, storing one row per CDR3 protein. The sample has a few hundred thousand distinct CDR3 sequences; roughly a sixth are singletons. This sample was taken from a study of T cells after yellow fever vaccination. Findings of the study overall: Just a small share of clonotypes turned up in the CD4 compartment as well as the CD8 compartment. Peaking faster, on day 5 versus 15, the secondary response was nonetheless weaker. Clones from primary vaccination mostly reappeared after the booster (over 95% CD4, about 85% CD8).

This TCR was sampled from a man aged 18-30 years who received the YFV17D yellow fever vaccine. Sequenced material: PBMCs, taken about 5 days after the first yellow fever vaccination. V is TRBV5-1 and J is TRBJ1-2; a possible D gene is TRBD1 (5 bases). Here the CDR3 reads CASSSREGNSRDGYTF. For the CDR3, the DNA is TGCGCCAGCAGCTCCCGCGAGGGGAATAGTCGAGATGGCTACACCTTC.